The 2 T cell receptor beta chains below all came from one sample that was sequenced in a study of cytomegalovirus exposure and HLA in healthy donors. The PCR used 60 Vbeta and 13 Jbeta primers. Using immunoSEQ multiplex PCR, the repertoire was profiled, and TCRdb retains in-frame clones only, with some absent. The sample holds around 110,000 clones, over 60% seen once. Sequences were obtained from PBMCs. All receptors come from a man younger than 45 in good health and CMV-seropositive.

The chain recombines TRBV19 with TRBJ1-2, with D tentatively TRBD1 (5 bases). Germline CDR1 and CDR2: LNHDA and SQIVND (reference sequence). The CDR3 length is 13 residues. V lost 9 bases and J lost 3, with 14 bases in between. CDR3 amino acids: CASSGWGDYGYTF. As DNA, the CDR3 is TGTGCCAGCAGTGGATGGGGGGACTATGGCTACACCTTC. Filled out from reference TRBV19 and TRBJ1-2, the complete variable domain reads DGGITQSPKYLFRKEGQNVTLSCEQNLNHDAMYWYRQDPGQGLRLIYYSQIVNDFQKGDIAEGYSVSREKKESFPLTVTSAQKNPTAFYLCASSGWGDYGYTFGSGTRLTVV.

The table lists this clone with a few counts. The genes are TRBV5-4 and TRBJ2-5; TRBD2 agrees at 11 bases. CDR1 and CDR2 from the germline V gene are SGHNT and YYREEE (reference sequence). The CDR3 runs 17 residues. With 0 bases clipped from V and 2 bases from J, the junction kept 6 bases outside the gene matches. The CDR3 spells CASSLAPIAGGQETQYF. Written as DNA, the CDR3 is TGTGCCAGCAGCTTGGCCCCAATAGCGGGAGGGCAAGAGACCCAGTACTTC.